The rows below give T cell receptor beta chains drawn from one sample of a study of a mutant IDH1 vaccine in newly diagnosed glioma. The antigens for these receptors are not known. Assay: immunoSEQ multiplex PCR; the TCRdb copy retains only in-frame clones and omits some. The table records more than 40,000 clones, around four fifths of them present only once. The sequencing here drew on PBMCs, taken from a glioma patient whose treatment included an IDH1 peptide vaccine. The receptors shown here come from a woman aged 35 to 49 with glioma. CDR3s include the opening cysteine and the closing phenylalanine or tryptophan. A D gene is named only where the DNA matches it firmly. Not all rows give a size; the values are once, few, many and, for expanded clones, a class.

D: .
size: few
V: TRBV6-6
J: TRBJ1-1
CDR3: CASSGGTEAFF
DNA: TGTGCCAGCAGTGGGGGGACTGAAGCTTTCTTT

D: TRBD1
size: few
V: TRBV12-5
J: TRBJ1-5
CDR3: CASGLALGGLFPGQGAFDNQPQHF
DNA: TGTGCTAGTGGTTTGGCCTTAGGAGGGTTGTTTCCGGGACAGGGGGCTTTTGACAATCAGCCCCAGCATTTT

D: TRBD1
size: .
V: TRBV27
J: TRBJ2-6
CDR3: CASSPDRVGANVLTF
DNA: TGTGCCAGCAGCCCGGACAGGGTCGGGGCCAACGTCCTGACTTTC

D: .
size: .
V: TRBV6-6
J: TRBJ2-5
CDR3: CASSADGDWGTQYF
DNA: TGTGCCAGCAGTGCCGATGGGGACTGGGGGACCCAGTACTTC

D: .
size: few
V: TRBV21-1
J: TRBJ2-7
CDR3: CASSKGGGREQYF
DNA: TGTGCCAGCAGCAAGGGGGGTGGTCGCGAGCAGTACTTC

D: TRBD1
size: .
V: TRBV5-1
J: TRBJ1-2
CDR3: CASSLDGTGVPNYGYTF
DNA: TGCGCCAGCAGCTTGGACGGGACAGGGGTCCCTAACTATGGCTACACCTTC

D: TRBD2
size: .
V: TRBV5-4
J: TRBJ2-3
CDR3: CASSKWTSGASTDTQYF
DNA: TGTGCCAGCAGCAAATGGACTAGCGGGGCTAGCACAGATACGCAGTATTTT

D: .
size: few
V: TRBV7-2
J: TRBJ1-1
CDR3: CASSLTQLLNTEAFF
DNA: TGTGCCAGCAGCTTAACGCAGTTATTGAACACTGAAGCTTTCTTT

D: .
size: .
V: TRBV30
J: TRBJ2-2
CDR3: CAWSVGSLNTGELFF
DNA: TGTGCCTGGAGTGTGGGCAGCTTGAACACCGGGGAGCTGTTTTTT

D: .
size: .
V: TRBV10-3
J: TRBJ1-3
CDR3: CAIRDSSGNTIYF
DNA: TGTGCCATCAGGGACAGCTCTGGAAACACCATATATTTT

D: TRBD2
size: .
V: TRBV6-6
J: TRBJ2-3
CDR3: CASSSGLAGVRDTQYF
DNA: TGTGCCAGCAGCTCTGGACTAGCGGGGGTTAGAGATACGCAGTATTTT

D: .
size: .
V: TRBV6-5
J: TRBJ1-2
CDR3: CASSYSMSTDYGYTF
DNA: TGTGCCAGCAGTTACTCGATGTCAACTGACTATGGCTACACCTTC

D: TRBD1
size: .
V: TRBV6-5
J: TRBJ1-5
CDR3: CASSYASGGNQPQHF
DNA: TGTGCCAGCAGTTATGCATCAGGGGGGAATCAGCCCCAGCATTTT

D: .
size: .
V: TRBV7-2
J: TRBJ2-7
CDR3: CASSLGGIGQYF
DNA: TGTGCCAGCAGCTTGGGCGGGATCGGGCAGTACTTC

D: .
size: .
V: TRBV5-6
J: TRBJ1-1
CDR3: CASSLYVGADTEAFF
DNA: TGTGCCAGCAGCTTGTATGTGGGGGCTGACACTGAAGCTTTCTTT

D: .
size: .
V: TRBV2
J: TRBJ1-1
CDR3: CASSEAMGEDTEAFF
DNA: TGTGCCAGCAGTGAAGCCATGGGGGAGGACACTGAAGCTTTCTTT

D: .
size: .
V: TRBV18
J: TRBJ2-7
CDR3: CASSPLGGYEQYF
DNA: TGTGCCAGCTCACCACTGGGGGGCTACGAGCAGTACTTC

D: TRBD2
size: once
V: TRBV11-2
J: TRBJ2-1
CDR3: CASSLTTSGGAPNEQFF
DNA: TGTGCCAGCAGCTTGACGACTAGCGGGGGGGCCCCCAATGAGCAGTTCTTC

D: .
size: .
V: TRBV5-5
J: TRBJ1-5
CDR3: CASSLGNLGSNQPQHF
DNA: TGTGCCAGCAGCTTGGGCAACCTTGGAAGCAATCAGCCCCAGCATTTT

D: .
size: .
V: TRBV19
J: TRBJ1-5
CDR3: CASSIRDSNQPQHF
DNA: TGTGCCAGTAGTATTAGGGATAGCAATCAGCCCCAGCATTTT

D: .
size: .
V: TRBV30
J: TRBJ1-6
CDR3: CAWSVRGGSPLHF
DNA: TGTGCCTGGAGTGTACGGGGGGGTTCACCCCTCCACTTT

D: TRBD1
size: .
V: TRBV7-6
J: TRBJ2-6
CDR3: CASSLRGGQGTGANVLTF
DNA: TGTGCCAGCAGCTTAAGGGGGGGACAGGGGACTGGGGCCAACGTCCTGACTTTC

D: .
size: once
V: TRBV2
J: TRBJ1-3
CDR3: CASRRRASSGNTIYF
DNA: TGTGCCAGCAGACGTCGAGCGAGCTCTGGAAACACCATATATTTT

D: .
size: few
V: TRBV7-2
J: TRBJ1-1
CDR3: CASSLNGRETEAFF
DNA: TGTGCCAGCAGCTTAAATGGGCGGGAAACTGAAGCTTTCTTT

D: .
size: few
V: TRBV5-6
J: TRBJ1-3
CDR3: CASSLQGAGNTIYF
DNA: TGTGCCAGCAGCTTGCAGGGCGCGGGAAACACCATATATTTT

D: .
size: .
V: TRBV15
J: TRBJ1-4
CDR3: CATSRDRDNYEKLFF
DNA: TGTGCCACCAGCAGAGACCGGGACAATTATGAAAAACTGTTTTTT

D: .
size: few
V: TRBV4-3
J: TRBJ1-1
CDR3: CASSQDARPGLVF
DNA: TGCGCCAGCAGCCAAGATGCACGGCCTGGGTTGGTCTTT

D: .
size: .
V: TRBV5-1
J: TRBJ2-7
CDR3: CASSLEAFSYEQYF
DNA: TGCGCCAGCAGCTTGGAAGCGTTCTCCTACGAGCAGTACTTC

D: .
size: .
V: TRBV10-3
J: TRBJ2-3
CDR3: CAISGRRDSKDTQYF
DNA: TGTGCCATCAGTGGGCGTCGAGACTCCAAAGATACGCAGTATTTT

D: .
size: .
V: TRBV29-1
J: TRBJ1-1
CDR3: CSVGQGFEAFF
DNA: TGCAGCGTTGGGCAGGGATTTGAAGCTTTCTTT

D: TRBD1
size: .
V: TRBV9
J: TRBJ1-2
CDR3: CASSGGGDRSTNYGYTF
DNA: TGTGCCAGCAGCGGTGGAGGGGACAGGAGTACTAACTATGGCTACACCTTC

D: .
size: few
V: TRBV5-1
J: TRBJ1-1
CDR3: CASTGRLNTEAFF
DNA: TGCGCCAGCACAGGGCGACTGAACACTGAAGCTTTCTTT

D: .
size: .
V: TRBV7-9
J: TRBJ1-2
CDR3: CASSLGRGANYGYTF
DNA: TGTGCCAGCAGTCTGGGACGGGGAGCTAACTATGGCTACACCTTC

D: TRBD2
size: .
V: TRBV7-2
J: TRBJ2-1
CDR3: CASRPPGTSGGYNEQFF
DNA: TGTGCCAGCAGGCCCCCCGGGACTAGCGGGGGGTACAATGAGCAGTTCTTC

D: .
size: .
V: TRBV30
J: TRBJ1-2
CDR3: CAWTEVNYGYTF
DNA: TGTGCCTGGACGGAAGTTAACTATGGCTACACCTTC

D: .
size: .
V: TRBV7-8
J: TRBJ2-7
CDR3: CASSLRQHSYEQYF
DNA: TGTGCCAGCAGCTTACGGCAGCACTCCTACGAGCAGTACTTC

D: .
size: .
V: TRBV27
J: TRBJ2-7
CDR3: CASSVTASGYEQYF
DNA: TGTGCCAGCAGTGTTACCGCTTCGGGTTACGAGCAGTACTTC

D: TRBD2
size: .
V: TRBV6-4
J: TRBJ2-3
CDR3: CASSAELAANTDTQYF
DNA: TGTGCCAGCAGTGCCGAACTAGCGGCGAACACAGATACGCAGTATTTT

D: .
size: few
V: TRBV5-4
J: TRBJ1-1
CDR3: CASSLDRHTEAFF
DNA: TGTGCCAGCAGCTTGGACAGACACACTGAAGCTTTCTTT

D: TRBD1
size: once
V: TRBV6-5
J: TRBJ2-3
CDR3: CASRPQGSTDTQYF
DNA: TGTGCCAGCAGGCCACAGGGGAGCACAGATACGCAGTATTTT

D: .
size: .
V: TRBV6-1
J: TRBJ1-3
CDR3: CASSLSSGNTIYF
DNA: TGTGCCAGCAGTCTTAGCTCTGGAAACACCATATATTTT

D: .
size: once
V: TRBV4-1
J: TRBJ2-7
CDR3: CASSLRHLTSYEQYF
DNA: TGCGCCAGCAGCCTAAGACATTTAACTTCTTACGAGCAGTACTTC

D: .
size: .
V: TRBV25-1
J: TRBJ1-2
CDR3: CASSENGYTF
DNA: TGTGCCAGCAGTGAAAATGGCTACACCTTC

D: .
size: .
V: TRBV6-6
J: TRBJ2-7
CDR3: CASSYAIDSYEQYF
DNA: TGTGCCAGCAGTTATGCCATTGACTCCTACGAGCAGTACTTC

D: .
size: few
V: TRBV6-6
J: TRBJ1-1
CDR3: CASSYSGRGFNTEAFF
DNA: TGTGCCAGCAGTTACTCCGGCAGGGGATTCAACACTGAAGCTTTCTTT

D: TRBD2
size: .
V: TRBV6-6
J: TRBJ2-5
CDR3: CASRERGANQETQYF
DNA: TGTGCCAGCAGGGAGCGGGGGGCCAATCAAGAGACCCAGTACTTC

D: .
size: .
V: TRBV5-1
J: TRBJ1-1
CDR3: CASSLEGGNTEAFF
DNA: TGCGCCAGCAGCTTGGAAGGGGGGAACACTGAAGCTTTCTTT